Presented here are 22 T cell receptor beta chains from one specimen sequenced in a study of blood T cells in healthy people across ages. It was with a sample-barcoded 5' primer and a J-beta primer mix that a second PCR of about 7 to 12 cycles was run. TCRdb re-derived calls from the 5' RACE reads in MiXCR, one entry per CDR3 protein. The table lists 780,000 or so distinct CDR3 sequences, 56% of them singletons, with roughly 24% in the top ten. Sequencing was performed on blood. The receptors derive from a middle-aged man in good health.

The rearrangement joins TRBV28 to TRBJ2-1, with 9 bases lining up with TRBD2. The length of the CDR3 is 17 residues. Germline V gene lookup returns CDR1 MDHEN and CDR2 SYDVKM. After removal of 6 bases from V and 8 bases from J, the junction contained 17 bases not matched to a gene. For the CDR3, the DNA is TGTGCCAGCAGCTTGCTAGCTGGCGGGAGGGCCAACGATGAGCAGTTCTTC. It translates to CASSLLAGGRANDEQFF. The full variable domain, rest sourced from reference TRBV28 and TRBJ2-1, is DVKVTQSSRYLVKRTGEKVFLECVQDMDHENMFWYRQDPGLGLRLIYFSYDVKMKEKGDIPEGYSVSREKKERFSLILESASTNQTSMYLCASSLLAGGRANDEQFFGPGTRLTVL.

V usage is TRBV4-3 and J usage is TRBJ2-1; perhaps TRBD1 as D (6 bases). Germline values: CDR1 LGHNA, CDR2 YSLEER. V was clipped by 0 bases and J by 8 bases, with 17 bases between them. This CDR3 is built from 16 residues. The CDR3 sequence is CASSQDLRQVSHEQFF. The CDR3 nucleotides read TGCGCCAGCAGCCAAGATCTTCGACAGGTTAGTCATGAGCAGTTCTTC.

As concerns this clonotype: The junction departs from germline at one end; a sequencing error may be responsible. The J gene is TRBJ1-6, the V gene TRBV4-2, with no clear D. The CDR3 extends over 14 amino acids. Germline CDR1 LGHNA, CDR2 YNFKEQ. The CDR3: CASSQWLINSLLHF. Here the CDR3 DNA reads TGTGCCAGCAGCCAATGGCTGATTAATTCACTCCTCCACTTT.

This clonotype was seen a single time. This chain joins TRBV6-1 and TRBJ2-5; D is ambiguous. The J call may not be correct, given that the DNA end is closer to TRBJ2-7. The CDR3 is 15 residues long. Germline V CDR1 and CDR2: MNHNS, SASEGT. DNA for the CDR3: TGTGCCAGCAGTGAGCAAGATGCTAGGTCCTACGAGCAGTACTTC. Protein sequence: CASSEQDARSYEQYF.

This chain connects TRBV12-3 or TRBV12-4 to TRBJ1-2; D uncertain. V lost 2 bases and J 1 base, leaving 8 bases between the germline ends. The CDR3 sequence is 14 residues long. CDR3 residues: CASSLRQINYGYTF. CDR3 DNA: TGTGCCAGCAGTTTAAGGCAGATTAACTATGGCTACACCTTC.

The V call is TRBV24-1, the J call TRBJ2-3; TRBD1 matches at 7 bases. With 11 bases clipped from V and 2 bases from J, the junction kept 6 bases outside the gene matches. The CDR3 runs to 13 residues. Germline CDR1 is KGHDR and CDR2 is SFDVKD. The CDR3 sequence is CASSTGHTDTQYF. CDR3 bases: TGTGCCAGCTCGACAGGGCACACAGATACGCAGTATTTT.

This chain connects TRBV28 to TRBJ2-5, with D possibly TRBD2 on 5 matching bases. CDR3 length: 13 amino acids. V lost 6 bases, J lost 4 bases, and 12 bases lay in between. From germline, CDR1 is MDHEN and CDR2 SYDVKM. The DNA for the CDR3 is TGTGCCAGCAGCGAAGGAGGTACAGAGACCCAGTACTTC. Its protein is CASSEGGTETQYF.

The CDR3 sequence is CASSQDRAIGIDGYTF. CDR3 bases: TGCGCCAGCAGCCAAGATAGGGCCATCGGAATAGACGGCTACACCTTC. This rearrangement joins TRBV4-3 to TRBJ1-2; D is ambiguous. Germline V CDR1 and CDR2: LGHNA, YSLEER. The CDR3 covers 16 residues. Trimming took off 0 bases at V and 8 bases at J, with 19 bases between the two ends.

The chain joins TRBV6-1 to TRBJ2-5; TRBD1 matches at 11 bases. The trim removed 8 bases at V and 4 bases at J, leaving 18 bases unmatched. There are 18 residues in the CDR3. Per germline, CDR1 MNHNS and CDR2 SASEGT. The CDR3 spells CASLGQGARGTGGETQYF. In nucleotides, the CDR3 is TGTGCCAGCCTCGGACAGGGGGCCCGAGGAACCGGCGGAGAGACCCAGTACTTC.

The gene calls are TRBV29-1 and TRBJ1-5; D ambiguous. Trimming cost V 0 bases and J 5 bases, with 5 bases left between them. Germline CDR1 reads SQVTM; CDR2 reads ANQGSEA. This CDR3 region has 12 residues. CDR3 protein: CSVEDPDQPQHF. CDR3 sequence (DNA): TGCAGCGTTGAAGACCCTGATCAGCCCCAGCATTTT.

J is TRBJ2-5 and V is TRBV27, with D possibly matching TRBD2 (7 bases). CDR1 and CDR2 from the germline V gene are MNHEY and SMNVEV (reference sequence). V lost 4 bases, J lost 5 bases, and 17 bases lay in between. The CDR3 is made up of 15 amino acids. CDR3 protein: CASSSPRGAGETQYF. CDR3 sequence (DNA): TGTGCCAGCAGTTCACCTCGGGGGGCAGGCGAGACCCAGTACTTC.

The J gene is TRBJ2-1, the V gene TRBV5-1; D may match TRBD1 or TRBD2 (5 bases each). CDR1 SGHRS and CDR2 YFSETQ come from the germline V gene. This CDR3 comprises 15 residues. Trimming pared 3 bases from V and 10 bases from J, leaving 20 bases between. The CDR3 coding sequence is TGCGCCAGCAGCTCCTCCCGGGGCTCAGGTTCCGAGCAGTTCTTC. This sequence encodes CASSSSRGSGSEQFF.

V is TRBV6-6 and J is TRBJ2-5; D possibly corresponds to TRBD2 (5 bases). Trimming removed 4 bases from V and 5 bases from J, with 17 bases in between. The CDR3 is made up of 15 amino acids. The V gene's germline CDR1 is MNHNY and CDR2 SVGAGI (reference sequence). CDR3 amino acids: CASSFKGWGAETQYF. In DNA form, the CDR3 reads TGTGCCAGCAGTTTTAAGGGATGGGGAGCGGAGACCCAGTACTTC.

V usage is TRBV6-5 and J usage is TRBJ2-1; maybe TRBD1 (5 bases). CDR1 is MNHEY and CDR2 is SVGAGI in the germline V gene. CDR3 length: 15 residues. Trimming removed 4 bases at V and 4 bases at J, with 14 bases between. Written as DNA, the CDR3 is TGTGCCAGCAGTTTGACAGAGCTTCCTTACAATGAGCAGTTCTTC. Encoded protein: CASSLTELPYNEQFF.

The chain combines TRBV28 with TRBJ1-2; 8 nucleotides line up with TRBD1. Germline V gene lookup returns CDR1 MDHEN and CDR2 SYDVKM. Germline trimming cut 5 bases from V and 3 bases from J; bases unmatched to any gene: 5. The CDR3 loop spans 14 amino acids. The CDR3 is CASSPGGRYYGYTF. The CDR3 DNA follows: TGTGCCAGCAGTCCAGGGGGCCGTTACTATGGCTACACCTTC.

The chain links TRBV2 to TRBJ2-5; TRBD2 matches 9 bases. V shed 5 bases and J 11 bases; nucleotides not matched to a gene: 15. The CDR3 is 15 amino acids. Germline assignment: CDR1 SNHLY and CDR2 FYNNEI. The CDR3 DNA reads as TGTGCCAGCAGTAGAGGCGGGCGGGAGGGCGATGAGCAGTACTTC. Translation gives CASSRGGREGDEQYF.

The rearrangement uses TRBV20-1 and TRBJ1-1; D call uncertain. Germline V gives CDR1 DFQATT, CDR2 SNEGSKA (reference sequence). V lost 1 base and J lost 4, with 16 bases in between. This CDR3 region has 15 residues. CDR3 amino acids: CSARGLLSTGTEAFF. The CDR3, as DNA: TGCAGTGCTAGAGGCCTCCTGTCGACCGGCACTGAAGCTTTCTTT.

This chain links TRBV6-5 with TRBJ1-5, with 7 nucleotides matching TRBD1. The trim removed 7 bases at V and 0 bases at J, leaving 6 bases unmatched. In germline, CDR1 is MNHEY, CDR2 SVGAGI. The CDR3 sequence is 15 residues long. The CDR3 DNA reads as TGTGCCAGCATGGGGACAGTAAATAGCAATCAGCCCCAGCATTTT. As protein: CASMGTVNSNQPQHF.

This clonotype was detected a few times. This chain joins TRBV6-6 and TRBJ2-5, with TRBD1 matching over 8 bases. The germline gives CDR1 MNHNY, CDR2 SVGAGI (reference sequence). With 6 bases clipped from V and 1 base from J, the junction kept 4 bases outside the gene matches. There are 14 residues in the CDR3. The chain's CDR3 is CASSSDRGQETQYF. Written as DNA, the CDR3 is TGTGCCAGCAGCTCCGACAGGGGCCAAGAGACCCAGTACTTC.

This clonotype has only a few counts. The rearrangement links TRBV28 to TRBJ2-5, with 8 bases lining up with TRBD1. The CDR3 length is 18 residues. Germline trimming cut 2 bases from V and 1 base from J; bases unmatched to any gene: 12. The germline V gene has CDR1 MDHEN and CDR2 SYDVKM. The CDR3 coding sequence is TGTGCCAGCAGTTTAGGTCTCGCACAGGGGGGCACCCAAGAGACCCAGTACTTC. Its protein product is CASSLGLAQGGTQETQYF.

Points on this clonotype: This clone may be a read error of a much larger clone one base away. The V gene is TRBV12-3 or TRBV12-4, the J gene TRBJ2-3, with 10 bases that match TRBD2. Losses at the gene ends were 7 bases for V and 5 bases for J; bases not matched to a gene: 6. The CDR3 has 14 amino acids. CDR3 coding DNA: TGTGCCAGCACTGATAGCGGGGGGAAAGATACGCAGTATTTT. As protein: CASTDSGGKDTQYF.

This clonotype has just a few counts. This chain uses TRBV4-1 with TRBJ2-5; 9 nucleotides line up with TRBD1. Germline CDR1 reads MGHRA; CDR2 reads YSYEKL. J gave up 2 bases and V 1 base, and 11 bases lay outside the gene matches. This CDR3 has 18 amino acids. The CDR3 bases are TGCGCCAGCAGCCAAGCTACCTCCGGGACAGGGAGTCAAGAGACCCAGTACTTC. Encoded protein: CASSQATSGTGSQETQYF.